A selection of T cell receptor beta chains follows, all from one sample in a study of PD-1 blockade in classical Hodgkin lymphoma. Generated by immunoSEQ multiplex PCR, the TCRdb table keeps only in-frame clones and is missing some. The sample has about 110,000 clones, 89% seen once. This specimen consisted of peripheral blood mononuclear cells (PBMCs), obtained before the second cycle of nivolumab. The receptors were sampled from a human donor with classical Hodgkin lymphoma. Both conserved end residues are part of each CDR3. D genes are given only for firm matches. Only some rows state a clone size, as once, few, many or a class for expanded clones.

>-|TRBJ2-5|-|TRBV7-9
TGTGCCAGCAGCTTACCGACGGTGGGGGGACAAGAGACCCAGTACTTC
CASSLPTVGGQETQYF
>-|TRBJ2-7|TRBD2|TRBV6-5
TGTGCCAGCAGTTTGGGACTAGCGGGAGGCTACGAGCAGTACTTC
CASSLGLAGGYEQYF
>-|TRBJ1-1|-|TRBV6-5
TGTGCCAGCACCCAGGGGAGTGACACTGAAGCTTTCTTT
CASTQGSDTEAFF
>-|TRBJ2-1|-|TRBV4-1
TGCGCCAGCAGCCAAGTAGGAGGGAATTATGAGCAGTTCTTC
CASSQVGGNYEQFF
>-|TRBJ1-2|-|TRBV29-1
TGCAGCGTTGAGGGGGCGGAAGGCTACACCTTC
CSVEGAEGYTF
>-|TRBJ2-3|-|TRBV6-5
TGTGCCAGCCGAATCTCAGATACGCAGTATTTT
CASRISDTQYF
>-|TRBJ2-7|TRBD1|TRBV4-3
TGCGCCAGCAGCCAAGGAGCTTCGGGGACAGGCCTGGAGGCGCAGTACTTC
CASSQGASGTGLEAQYF
>-|TRBJ1-2|-|TRBV6-6
TGTGCCAGCAGTTATGGCCGGCCAACCAAGGGCTATGGCTACACCTTC
CASSYGRPTKGYGYTF
>-|TRBJ1-1|-|TRBV5-4
TGTGCCAGCAGCTTAAGGGATGCTGAAGCTTTCTTT
CASSLRDAEAFF
>once|TRBJ2-5|-|TRBV6-5
TGTGCCAGCAGTTACCCAGCGAAAGAGACCCAGTACTTC
CASSYPAKETQYF
>once|TRBJ2-7|TRBD1|TRBV15
TGTGCCACCAGCAGAGAGCTAGGGGGCCACGAGCAGTACTTC
CATSRELGGHEQYF
>-|TRBJ1-2|-|TRBV7-9
TGTGCCTGCCAAGCTTCGGGTTTAGCGGGCTACACCTTC
CACQASGLAGYTF
>-|TRBJ2-1|-|TRBV5-8
TGTGCCAGCAGCGCACCCGACAATGAGCAGTTCTTC
CASSAPDNEQFF
>-|TRBJ1-4|TRBD1|TRBV30
TGTGCCTGGAGTTTAACAGGGGGAACTAATGAAAAACTGTTTTTT
CAWSLTGGTNEKLFF
>-|TRBJ1-2|-|TRBV7-2
TGTGCCAGCAGCTCTGGGGGCAAATCTAACTATGGCTACACCTTC
CASSSGGKSNYGYTF
>-|TRBJ2-1|-|TRBV19
TGTGCCAGTAGTATCGGGGGTGTACGGGAGAGGTATGAGCAGTTCTTC
CASSIGGVRERYEQFF
>-|TRBJ1-5|TRBD1|TRBV19
TGTGCCAGTGCACACCGGGACAGCTCCAATCAGCCCCAGCATTTT
CASAHRDSSNQPQHF
>few|TRBJ1-1|-|TRBV7-9
TGTGCCAGCAGTCCGGAGGGGCTGAACACTGAAGCTTTCTTT
CASSPEGLNTEAFF
>-|TRBJ2-3|-|TRBV29-1
TGCAGCGTATACCGGGCCCAGGGCCCAGATACGCAGTATTTT
CSVYRAQGPDTQYF
>once|TRBJ1-5|-|TRBV9
TGTGCCAGCAGCGTAGGTACCGTCAATCAGCCCCAGCATTTT
CASSVGTVNQPQHF
>once|TRBJ2-3|-|TRBV19
TGTGCCAGTAGATCAGGTTACACTAGCACAGATACGCAGTATTTT
CASRSGYTSTDTQYF
>-|TRBJ2-7|-|TRBV7-2
TGTGCCAGCAGCCCGTACTCCAGCGCGTCCGGGGGCGCTCTCTACGAGCAGTACTTC
CASSPYSSASGGALYEQYF
>-|TRBJ2-7|-|TRBV11-3
TGTGCCAGCAGCCCGACAGGTCCGACTCTTTACGAGCAGTACTTC
CASSPTGPTLYEQYF
>-|TRBJ2-3|-|TRBV7-9
TGTGCCAGCAGACAATACGACGGGAGAACGCAGTATTTT
CASRQYDGRTQYF
>-|TRBJ1-1|-|TRBV5-1
TGCGCCAGCAGCTTGGCTCGGATGAACACTGAAGCTTTCTTT
CASSLARMNTEAFF
>-|TRBJ1-2|TRBD1|TRBV10-3
TGTGCCATCAGTGATCCCACAGGGGAGGGTCGCTACACCTTC
CAISDPTGEGRYTF
>-|TRBJ1-2|-|TRBV30
TGTGCCTGGAGTGTATATCCTTTAGGGAATGGCTACACCTTC
CAWSVYPLGNGYTF
>-|TRBJ2-1|TRBD2|TRBV5-1
TGCGCCAGCAGCTTGAGGACTAGCGGGAGCGTCAATGAGCAGTTCTTC
CASSLRTSGSVNEQFF
>-|TRBJ1-2|-|TRBV27
TGTGCCAGCAGTTCTACAGGAGCCTATGGCTACACCTTC
CASSSTGAYGYTF
>-|TRBJ2-7|-|TRBV7-9
TGTGCCAGCAGACCCACCCGGGACATACTGCACGAGCAGTACTTC
CASRPTRDILHEQYF
>-|TRBJ1-4|-|TRBV28
TGTGCCAGCAGTGAGGGACTCCTCGCCGGTAATGAAAAACTGTTTTTT
CASSEGLLAGNEKLFF
>-|TRBJ2-5|TRBD2|TRBV11-2
TGTGCCAGCAGCTTATCCCGGGGGGGAACCCAGTACTTC
CASSLSRGGTQYF
>-|TRBJ1-3|-|TRBV30
TGTGCCTGGATGAGTGGGGGCAATGCTGGAAACACCATATATTTT
CAWMSGGNAGNTIYF
>-|TRBJ2-1|TRBD2|TRBV29-1
TGCAGCGTGGGGGGGACTAGCGGGAGTATGCATGAGCAGTTCTTC
CSVGGTSGSMHEQFF
>-|TRBJ2-1|TRBD2|TRBV5-6
TGTGCCAGCAGTCGACTAGCTAGCAATGAGCAGTTCTTC
CASSRLASNEQFF
>-|TRBJ1-5|-|TRBV7-8
TGTGCCAGCAGCTTAGACCGGACGCCGAATCAGCCCCAGCATTTT
CASSLDRTPNQPQHF
>-|TRBJ2-7|-|TRBV6-1
TGTGCCAGCAGTGAATCACGGGTGGGCAGGGGTCGCGAGCAGTACTTC
CASSESRVGRGREQYF
>few|TRBJ1-3|-|TRBV2
TGTGCCAGCAGTGAAGAGAGGGCCTCTGGAAACACCATATATTTT
CASSEERASGNTIYF
>few|TRBJ1-5|-|TRBV25-1
TGTGCCACAAGGTTTCAGCCCCAGCATTTT
CATRFQPQHF
>-|TRBJ2-4|-|TRBV5-4
TGTGCCAGCAGCTCGGGGGTAGGGGTAGCCAAAAACATTCAGTACTTC
CASSSGVGVAKNIQYF
>-|TRBJ1-2|-|TRBV7-8
TGTGCCAGCAGCTCCATTACGACAGGATTTGGCTACACCTTC
CASSSITTGFGYTF
>-|TRBJ1-4|-|TRBV7-6
TGTGCCAGCAGCTTTGAGGGGCTTTCTAATGAAAAACTGTTTTTT
CASSFEGLSNEKLFF
>-|TRBJ2-2|-|TRBV19
TGTGCCAGTAACGTCGACAGGCTAGAGAACACCGGGGAGCTGTTTTTT
CASNVDRLENTGELFF
>-|TRBJ2-6|-|TRBV25-1
TGTGCCAGCAGACCGAACTCTGGGGCCAACGTCCTGACTTTC
CASRPNSGANVLTF
>-|TRBJ2-3|-|TRBV6-6
TGTGCCAGCAGTTACTCACGGAATCAGGACAGCGGGTATTTT
CASSYSRNQDSGYF
>-|TRBJ1-2|TRBD1|TRBV7-2
TGTGCCAGCAGCCCATGGACAGGGGATGGCTACACCTTC
CASSPWTGDGYTF
>-|TRBJ1-2|-|TRBV19
TGTGCCAGTAGTATTCCCGACTGGAACCCTTATGGCTACACCTTC
CASSIPDWNPYGYTF
>-|TRBJ2-4|TRBD2|TRBV7-9
TGTGCCAGCAGCTTAGGATCTAGAGCGGGGAACATTCAGTACTTC
CASSLGSRAGNIQYF